Following are 6 T cell receptor beta chains from one sample sequenced in a study of blood T cell repertoires in COVID-19 (TCRdb year 2020). Receptor libraries were prepared by the immunoSEQ multiplex PCR assay. TCRdb re-hosts the immuneACCESS table, in-frame sequences only. Its copies lack some clones; in the studies checked, an unresolved V gene accounts for under half of them, and the cause for the rest is not known. Recorded for this sample are 150,000 to 200,000 clones; approximately 82% of them occurred a single time. The ten largest clones represent about 20% of the sample. Material for sequencing was peripheral blood. All receptors come from a woman of 80 years or more with acute or convalescent COVID-19.

V usage is TRBV6-5 and J usage is TRBJ2-7, with 7 bases fitting TRBD1. The CDR3 is made up of 13 amino acids. Looked up from germline, CDR1 is MNHEY and CDR2 is SVGAGI. V dropped 6 bases and J dropped 6; count of bases not matched to a gene: 8. CDR3 coding DNA: TGTGCCAGCAGCCGGGACAGTACACGCGAGCAGTACTTC. Protein sequence: CASSRDSTREQYF.

The J gene is TRBJ2-3, the V gene TRBV18; 13 bases fit TRBD2. Germline loops: CDR1 KGHSH, CDR2 LQKENI. This CDR3 is 20 amino acids long. The trim removed 3 bases at V and 0 bases at J, leaving 12 bases unmatched. The CDR3 coding sequence is TGTGCCAGCTCACCTAATTCCGGGACTAGCGGGATATATAGCACAGATACGCAGTATTTT. It yields the protein CASSPNSGTSGIYSTDTQYF.

This CDR3 reads CASSLLALSSYNEQFF. The CDR3 DNA reads as TGTGCCAGCAGTTTACTAGCCCTAAGCTCCTACAATGAGCAGTTCTTC. V usage is TRBV27 and J usage is TRBJ2-1, with D perhaps TRBD2 (5 bases). CDR1 MNHEY and CDR2 SMNVEV come from the germline V gene (reference sequence). V dropped 2 bases and J dropped 0 bases, with 11 bases sitting between them. The CDR3 is 16 amino acids.

V and J are TRBV19 and TRBJ2-5; 11 bases map to TRBD2. This CDR3 is 15 amino acids long. The germline CDR1 and CDR2 sequences are LNHDA and SQIVND (reference sequence). J was trimmed by 7 bases and V by 10 bases; bases with no gene match: 14. CDR3: CATSLGLAVPVTQYF. CDR3 sequence (DNA): TGTGCCACCAGCTTGGGACTAGCGGTCCCGGTGACCCAGTACTTC.

This clone was seen just once. The rearrangement links TRBV11-3 to TRBJ1-1; no clear D. V was trimmed by 5 bases and J by 2 bases, leaving 15 bases between them. This CDR3 has 15 residues. CDR1 SGHNT and CDR2 YENEEA come from the germline V gene. CDR3 residues: CASSAGGGTNTEAFF. CDR3 coding DNA: TGTGCCAGCAGCGCGGGCGGAGGAACCAACACTGAAGCTTTCTTT.

The chain carries TRBV18 and TRBJ1-3; 11 bases are shared with TRBD1. The CDR3 sequence is 18 residues long. Germline values: CDR1 KGHSH, CDR2 LQKENI. Trimming took 4 bases from V and 4 from J; bases not matched to a gene: 12. The CDR3: CASSQRDRGSLGGNTIYF. Here the CDR3 DNA reads TGTGCCAGCTCACAACGGGACAGGGGGTCGCTCGGAGGAAACACCATATATTTT.